Shown below are 11 T cell receptor beta chains from a single sample sequenced in a study of blood T cell repertoires in COVID-19. TCRdb keeps only in-frame clones here, not all; method: immunoSEQ multiplex PCR. The sample has some 250,000 clones, around 89% seen once. The sequenced sample consisted of PBMCs or T cells enriched from blood (not recorded which). These receptors were collected from a man in his forties who had recovered from COVID-19.

The chain carries TRBV7-2 and TRBJ2-7; 10 bases are a match to TRBD2. Germline V gene lookup returns CDR1 SGHTA and CDR2 FQGNSA. After removal of 0 bases from V and 2 bases from J, the junction contained 4 bases not matched to a gene. The CDR3 is 16 residues long. CDR3 nucleotide sequence: TGTGCCAGCAGCTTAGCGCTAAGCGGGAGGGCCTACGAGCAGTACTTC. This encodes CASSLALSGRAYEQYF.

V and J are TRBV27 and TRBJ1-5, with a tentative D call TRBD1 (6 bases). The germline V gene has CDR1 MNHEY and CDR2 SMNVEV (reference sequence). The CDR3 is made up of 15 amino acids. V was clipped by 2 bases and J by 1 base, with 9 bases between them. The CDR3 bases are TGTGCCAGCAGTTTAAACAGGGCCAGCAATCAGCCCCAGCATTTT. As protein: CASSLNRASNQPQHF.

This clone was seen only a few times. At one end the junction does not follow the germline gene, possibly because of a read error. The rearrangement uses TRBV5-1 and TRBJ2-2; 7 positions agree with TRBD2. The CDR3 length is 16 residues. Germline CDR1 is SGHRS and CDR2 is YFSETQ. The CDR3 spells CASTLDGGTNTGELFF. In nucleotides, the CDR3 is TGCGCCAGCACCTTGGACGGGGGGACGAACACCGGGGAGCTGTTTTTT.

The chain employs TRBV6-5 and TRBJ1-6; 7 nucleotides align to TRBD1. CDR3 length equals 15 residues. V lost 0 bases to trimming and J lost 7 bases; unmatched junction nucleotides: 3. The germline V gene encodes CDR1 MNHEY and CDR2 SVGAGI. The CDR3, as DNA: TGTGCCAGCAGTTACTCGGGGACAGTGAATTCACCCCTCCACTTT. It specifies CASSYSGTVNSPLHF.

This chain connects TRBV28 to TRBJ2-7; 9 bases line up with TRBD1. Looked up from germline, CDR1 is MDHEN and CDR2 is SYDVKM. After removal of 5 bases from V and 1 base from J, the junction contained 21 bases not matched to a gene. The CDR3 consists of 20 residues. CDR3 coding DNA: TGTGCCAGCAGTCCACCCCCCGGGACAGGGATTTTTTTCTCTTCCTACGAGCAGTACTTC. This encodes CASSPPPGTGIFFSSYEQYF.

V usage is TRBV11-3 and J usage is TRBJ2-7; TRBD2 aligns across 11 bases. The CDR3 runs 15 residues. The V segment lost 3 bases and the J segment 9 bases; nucleotides outside the gene matches: 10. Germline V gene lookup returns CDR1 SGHNT and CDR2 YENEEA. CDR3: CASSFSTSGNLPQYF. In DNA form, the CDR3 reads TGTGCCAGCAGCTTTTCGACTAGCGGGAATCTTCCGCAGTACTTC.

The J gene is TRBJ1-1, the V gene TRBV28; no definite D call. The CDR3 runs 14 residues. Germline loops: CDR1 MDHEN, CDR2 SYDVKM. V lost 2 bases, J lost 0 bases, and 7 bases lay in between. The CDR3 DNA reads TGTGCCAGCAGTTTAGGAGGGCTGAACACTGAAGCTTTCTTT. Encoded protein: CASSLGGLNTEAFF.

The rearrangement uses TRBV5-5 and TRBJ1-2; D ambiguous. CDR1 is SGHKS and CDR2 is YYEKEE in the germline V gene (reference sequence). V dropped 0 bases and J dropped 8 bases, with 11 bases sitting between them. There are 13 residues in the CDR3. The CDR3 protein is CASSLVQVNGYTF. CDR3 in DNA: TGTGCCAGCAGCTTGGTGCAGGTGAACGGCTACACCTTC.

The rearrangement joins TRBV11-3 to TRBJ2-5; D is undetermined. CDR1 SGHNT and CDR2 YENEEA come from the germline V gene. Trimming stripped 5 bases from V and 4 bases from J, with 14 bases between. The CDR3 totals 14 residues. The CDR3 protein is CASSRAPSLETQYF. The CDR3 bases are TGTGCCAGCAGCCGAGCGCCCAGCTTAGAGACCCAGTACTTC.

This chain uses TRBV20-1 with TRBJ1-1; no clear D gene. Germline lookup yields CDR1 DFQATT and CDR2 SNEGSKA (reference sequence). The CDR3 extends over 10 amino acids. Trimming shortened V by 2 bases and J by 8 bases, and 6 bases separated the two germline ends. CDR3 sequence (DNA): TGCAGTGCTAGAAGGGAGGAAGCTTTCTTT. Translated: CSARREEAFF.

The chain recombines TRBV27 with TRBJ1-4; D is perhaps TRBD1 (5 bases). This CDR3 has 15 residues. Trimming took 5 bases from V and 3 from J, leaving 13 bases between them. Germline V gene sequence: CDR1 MNHEY, CDR2 SMNVEV (reference sequence). CDR3 region: CASSPPGHANEKLFF. CDR3 nucleotides: TGTGCCAGCAGTCCCCCCGGACACGCTAATGAAAAACTGTTTTTT.